A selection of T cell receptor beta chains follows, all from one sample in a study of blood T cell repertoires in COVID-19. Method: immunoSEQ multiplex PCR; TCRdb's copy keeps in-frame clones and lacks some. The sample has more than 110,000 clones, approximately 87% seen once. Specimen: peripheral blood. The receptors were sampled from a woman in her forties with acute or convalescent COVID-19. CDR3s include the opening cysteine and the closing phenylalanine or tryptophan. A D gene is named only where the DNA matches it firmly. Size tells how often a clone was seen (once, few, many) or the class of an expanded clone, and some rows leave it out.

. TRBJ1-1 TRBV6-5 . TGTGCCAGCAGATTGGGAGGTGAAGCTTTCTTT CASRLGGEAFF
. TRBJ2-1 TRBV15 . TGTGCCACCAGCAGAGATTCCCCCTACAGCTCCTACAATGAGCAGTTCTTC CATSRDSPYSSYNEQFF
. TRBJ1-1 TRBV5-4 . TGTGCCAGCAGATCCGGACAGTGGAACACTGAAGCTTTCTTT CASRSGQWNTEAFF
. TRBJ2-3 TRBV4-2 . TGTGCCAGCAGCCGCGCCCAGGGGACAGATACGCAGTATTTT CASSRAQGTDTQYF
. TRBJ2-4 TRBV9 TRBD2 TGTGCCAGCAGCGTAGGGGTAGCGGGGGCTCCCGCCAAAAACATTCAGTACTTC CASSVGVAGAPAKNIQYF
. TRBJ1-5 TRBV11-1 . TGTGCCAGCAGCGACTCGGGGTCGGATCAGCCCCAGCATTTT CASSDSGSDQPQHF
few TRBJ1-2 TRBV30 . TGTGCCTGGAGTATTCCGGGGTCTTACACCTTC CAWSIPGSYTF
. TRBJ2-2 TRBV27 . TGTGCCAGCAGTTTTCTGAACACCGGGGAGCTGTTTTTT CASSFLNTGELFF
. TRBJ1-2 TRBV30 . TGTGCCTGGAGTGTCCGGGTTAACTATGGCTACACCTTC CAWSVRVNYGYTF
. TRBJ1-6 TRBV6-5 TRBD1 TGTGCCAGCAGTTTGACAGGGTTCTTTAATTCACCCCTCCACTTT CASSLTGFFNSPLHF
. TRBJ2-2 TRBV6-4 TRBD2 TGTGCCAGCAGCCTCATAGCGGGAGGTGGCGGGGAGCTGTTTTTT CASSLIAGGGGELFF
. TRBJ2-7 TRBV3-1/TRBV3-2 TRBD2 TGTGCCAGCAGCCAAGGTTCCGCCGGGACTAGGGAGCCCCTGAGCTACGAGCAGTACTTC CASSQGSAGTREPLSYEQYF
. TRBJ2-2 TRBV12-5 . TGTGCTAGTGCCAGGGAAGGGCCCGGGGAGCTGTTTTTT CASAREGPGELFF
. TRBJ1-2 TRBV9 . TGTGCCAGCAGCCCCGGGGAGACAATATTTGGTGGCTACACCTTC CASSPGETIFGGYTF
. TRBJ1-5 TRBV10-3 . TGTGCCACTAAAGGGGTTAATCAGCCCCAGCATTTT CATKGVNQPQHF
. TRBJ2-7 TRBV9 . TGTGCCAGCAGCGCGAGCTCCTACGAGCAGTACTTC CASSASSYEQYF
. TRBJ2-1 TRBV4-3 TRBD2 TGCGCCAGCAGCCAAGATATCCCCTCTAGCGGGGGGTACAATGAGCAGTTCTTC CASSQDIPSSGGYNEQFF
. TRBJ2-1 TRBV5-1 TRBD1 TGCGCCAGCAGCCTGGGACAGGGGGCAAACAATGAGCAGTTCTTC CASSLGQGANNEQFF
. TRBJ1-2 TRBV3-1/TRBV3-2 . TGTGCCAGCAGTAGTCTAGGGGGAATTCCTATCGCTAACTATGGCTACACCTTC CASSSLGGIPIANYGYTF
. TRBJ1-1 TRBV3-1/TRBV3-2 . TGTGCCGCCGGTCGACTGGGGGCTGGAATTACTGAAGCTTTCTTT CAAGRLGAGITEAFF
. TRBJ1-3 TRBV10-3 . TGTGCCATCAGGCCCGGACAGCCAGACTCTGGAAACACCATATATTTT CAIRPGQPDSGNTIYF
. TRBJ2-3 TRBV7-9 . TGTGCCAGCAGCTTAAGCGGGAGCACAGATACGCAGTATTTT CASSLSGSTDTQYF
. TRBJ1-4 TRBV3-1/TRBV3-2 . TGTGCCAGCAGCCAAGGCTCAGTTAATGAAAAACTGTTTTTT CASSQGSVNEKLFF
. TRBJ1-1 TRBV4-1 . TGCGCCAGCAGCCAAGAGGACAGCGGAATGATGAACACTGAAGCTTTCTTT CASSQEDSGMMNTEAFF
. TRBJ1-1 TRBV2 . TGTGCCAGCCTCCTTAACACTGAAGCTTTCTTT CASLLNTEAFF
. TRBJ2-3 TRBV19 . TGTGCCAGTAGTATTCAGAGCACAGATACGCAGTATTTT CASSIQSTDTQYF
. TRBJ2-1 TRBV11-2 . TGTGCCAGCTCTCCCCGGAGCTCCTACAATGAGCAGTTCTTC CASSPRSSYNEQFF
. TRBJ1-2 TRBV6-2/TRBV6-3 . TGTGCCAGCAGTTACTCCATAGGACAGTATGGCTACACCTTC CASSYSIGQYGYTF
. TRBJ1-6 TRBV25-1 . TGTGCCAGCAGTGACCTCGGTAGTTCACCCCTCCACTTT CASSDLGSSPLHF
. TRBJ2-7 TRBV5-6 . TGTGCCAGCAGCTTGGCGGGACTGCGGACCCCCCATTACGAGCAGTACTTC CASSLAGLRTPHYEQYF
. TRBJ1-2 TRBV28 . TGTGCCAGCACCCCTGCGGGGGGCTCTACGGGCTACACCTTC CASTPAGGSTGYTF
. TRBJ2-7 TRBV18 . TGTGCCAGCTCAGGGGCATATGGCGAGCAGTACTTC CASSGAYGEQYF
few TRBJ2-7 TRBV3-1/TRBV3-2 TRBD1 TGTGCCAGCAGCCACGCCGGGACAGGGGCCCACGAGCAGTACTTC CASSHAGTGAHEQYF
. TRBJ2-7 TRBV7-6 TRBD1 TGTGCCAGCAGTTACGGGACAGGAATAACCTACGAGCAGTACTTC CASSYGTGITYEQYF
. TRBJ2-3 TRBV5-6 TRBD2 TGTGCCAGCAGCTTTAGGACTAGCGGGAGGTCCGATACGCAGTATTTT CASSFRTSGRSDTQYF
. TRBJ2-2 TRBV28 . TGTGCCAGCAGTTCCCACGGGGGAGACACCGGGGAGCTGTTTTTT CASSSHGGDTGELFF
. TRBJ2-7 TRBV10-3 . TGTGCCATCAGTGAGCGGTCGCGGGGATCCTACGAGCAGTACTTC CAISERSRGSYEQYF
. TRBJ2-1 TRBV15 . TGTGCCACCAGCAAGAGTAGATCAACCTACAATGAGCAGTTCTTC CATSKSRSTYNEQFF